The clone carrying this TCR beta chain was seen many times. The length of the CDR3 is 14 residues. The V and J ends lost 4 bases and 9 bases respectively, with 16 bases between them. Per germline, CDR1 MNHEY and CDR2 SVGEGT. The data derive from a study of blood T cell repertoires in COVID-19. Study summary: Sites in the United States, Italy and Spain provided acute and convalescent COVID-19 samples.

The assay was immunoSEQ multiplex PCR, and TCRdb's table has in-frame clones only and misses some. The sample lists 250,000 to 300,000 clones, 88% seen once, with about 10% in the top ten. This sequence joins TRBV6-2 or TRBV6-3 and TRBJ2-1; TRBD2 might be the D (5 bases). This sequence originates from a woman aged 25-40 years with COVID-19, enrolled during active disease. The sequenced sample consisted of peripheral blood. The CDR3 sequence: CASSSGTSSAEQFF. CDR3 in DNA: TGTGCCAGCAGTTCTGGAACTAGTAGCGCTGAGCAGTTCTTC.